Listed below are T cell receptor beta chains from one sample, sequenced in a study of blood T cell repertoires in COVID-19. The protocol was immunoSEQ multiplex PCR, while the TCRdb copy is restricted to in-frame clones and leaves out a portion. The table includes about 28,000 clones, 70% to 90% detected once. Sequenced sample: peripheral blood. The receptor set was obtained from a human donor in a cohort sampled during active COVID-19. Both conserved end residues are part of each CDR3. D genes are given only for firm matches. The listing skips clone size in some rows; elsewhere it reads once, few, many or a size class.

clone_size: -
v_call: TRBV12-3/TRBV12-4
j_call: TRBJ1-4
d_call: -
cdr3_nt: TGCGCCAGCAGTCCCTATAATGAAAAACTGTTTTTT
cdr3_aa: CASSPYNEKLFF

clone_size: -
v_call: TRBV7-9
j_call: TRBJ2-5
d_call: TRBD2
cdr3_nt: TGTGCCAGCAGCCCGACTAGCGGGGGGACCCAAGAGACCCAGTACTTC
cdr3_aa: CASSPTSGGTQETQYF

clone_size: -
v_call: TRBV5-5
j_call: TRBJ2-1
d_call: -
cdr3_nt: TGTGCCAGCAGCCCGACCGGCAGAGAGGCTGAGCAGTTCTTC
cdr3_aa: CASSPTGREAEQFF

clone_size: -
v_call: TRBV28
j_call: TRBJ2-3
d_call: -
cdr3_nt: TGTGCCAGCAGCCCAGTGCCCTCTAGCACAGATACGCAGTATTTT
cdr3_aa: CASSPVPSSTDTQYF

clone_size: -
v_call: TRBV24-1
j_call: TRBJ2-1
d_call: -
cdr3_nt: TGTGCCACCAGTGGAGGGGTGGGGGGTTACAATGAGCAGTTCTTC
cdr3_aa: CATSGGVGGYNEQFF

clone_size: medium-sized
v_call: TRBV7-9
j_call: TRBJ2-2
d_call: TRBD2
cdr3_nt: TGTGCCAGCAGCACCTTAGCGGGAGGGCGCACCGGGGAGCTGTTTTTT
cdr3_aa: CASSTLAGGRTGELFF

clone_size: -
v_call: TRBV19
j_call: TRBJ1-2
d_call: TRBD1
cdr3_nt: TGTGCCAGTAGTCTCGATGGACAGGGGCCTCTCTATGGCTACACCTTC
cdr3_aa: CASSLDGQGPLYGYTF

clone_size: -
v_call: TRBV5-1
j_call: TRBJ2-7
d_call: -
cdr3_nt: TGCGCCAGCAGCTTGTCAGAGATGGGAGACTACGAGCAGTACTTC
cdr3_aa: CASSLSEMGDYEQYF

clone_size: -
v_call: TRBV15
j_call: TRBJ2-5
d_call: -
cdr3_nt: TGTGCCACCAGCAGAGTTTTGGGGGCAAAAGAGACCCAGTACTTC
cdr3_aa: CATSRVLGAKETQYF

clone_size: -
v_call: TRBV6-5
j_call: TRBJ1-4
d_call: -
cdr3_nt: TGTGCCAGCAGTTACTCGTTCCCACGGGGTGAAAAACTGTTTTTT
cdr3_aa: CASSYSFPRGEKLFF

clone_size: -
v_call: TRBV6-4
j_call: TRBJ2-3
d_call: TRBD2
cdr3_nt: TGTGCCAGCAGTGCTCGGGGGGGCACAGATACGCAGTATTTT
cdr3_aa: CASSARGGTDTQYF

clone_size: -
v_call: TRBV25-1
j_call: TRBJ2-7
d_call: -
cdr3_nt: TGTGCCAGCAGTGAATATCGGCAGGGGGGAATCTACGAGCAGTACTTC
cdr3_aa: CASSEYRQGGIYEQYF

clone_size: -
v_call: TRBV9
j_call: TRBJ1-2
d_call: -
cdr3_nt: TGTGCCAGCAGCGATTCCGGGGGCTATGGCTACACCTTC
cdr3_aa: CASSDSGGYGYTF

clone_size: once
v_call: TRBV28
j_call: TRBJ1-2
d_call: TRBD1
cdr3_nt: TGTGCCAGCAGACCGTGGGGACAGGGGCCTTCTAACTATGGCTACACCTTC
cdr3_aa: CASRPWGQGPSNYGYTF

clone_size: once
v_call: TRBV21-1
j_call: TRBJ2-5
d_call: -
cdr3_nt: TGTGCCAGCACCCCTCAGGGGGCGAGTGAGACCCAGTACTTC
cdr3_aa: CASTPQGASETQYF

clone_size: -
v_call: TRBV4-2
j_call: TRBJ2-7
d_call: -
cdr3_nt: TGTGCCAGCAGCCAAGCCGGGGGCGAGCAGTACTTC
cdr3_aa: CASSQAGGEQYF

clone_size: -
v_call: TRBV4-3
j_call: TRBJ2-7
d_call: -
cdr3_nt: TGCGCCAGCAGCCAAGGGGGAGCCGGCTACGAGCAGTACTTC
cdr3_aa: CASSQGGAGYEQYF

clone_size: few
v_call: TRBV28
j_call: TRBJ1-1
d_call: -
cdr3_nt: TGTGCCAGCAGTTTAAGGACAAGGAACACTGAAGCTTTCTTT
cdr3_aa: CASSLRTRNTEAFF

clone_size: -
v_call: TRBV10-1
j_call: TRBJ2-1
d_call: TRBD2
cdr3_nt: TGCGCCAGCGGGGGACTAGCGCCACCAGAGCAGTTCTTC
cdr3_aa: CASGGLAPPEQFF